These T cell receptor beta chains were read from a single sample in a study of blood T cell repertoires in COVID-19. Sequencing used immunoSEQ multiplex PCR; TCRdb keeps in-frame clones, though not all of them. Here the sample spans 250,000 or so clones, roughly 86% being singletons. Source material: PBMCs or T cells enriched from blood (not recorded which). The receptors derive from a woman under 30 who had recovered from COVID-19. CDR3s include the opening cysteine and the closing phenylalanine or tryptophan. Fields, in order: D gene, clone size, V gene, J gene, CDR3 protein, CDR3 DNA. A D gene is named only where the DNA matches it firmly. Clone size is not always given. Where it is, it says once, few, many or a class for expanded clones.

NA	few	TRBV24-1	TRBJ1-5	CATSVTGNQPQHF	TGTGCCACCAGTGTTACCGGGAATCAGCCCCAGCATTTT
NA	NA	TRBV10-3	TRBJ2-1	CAIIVESGDKFF	TGTGCCATCATAGTGGAGTCCGGGGATAAGTTCTTC
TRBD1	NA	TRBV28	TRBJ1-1	CASKPTGQGLHTEAFF	TGTGCCAGCAAACCCACGGGACAGGGGCTCCACACTGAAGCTTTCTTT
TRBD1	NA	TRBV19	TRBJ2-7	CASSIRGQGREQYF	TGTGCCAGTAGTATACGGGGACAGGGTCGCGAGCAGTACTTC
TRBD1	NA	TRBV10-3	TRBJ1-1	CAISGARGYTEAFF	TGTGCCATCAGTGGGGCCAGGGGGTACACTGAAGCTTTCTTT
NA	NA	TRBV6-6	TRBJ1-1	CASSYNFRGRTEAFF	TGTGCCAGCAGTTACAACTTCAGGGGAAGGACTGAAGCTTTCTTT
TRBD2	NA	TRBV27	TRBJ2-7	CASSLNGGYEQYF	TGTGCCAGCAGTTTGAACGGGGGGTACGAGCAGTACTTC
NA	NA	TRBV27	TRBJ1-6	CASANIGYNSPLHF	TGTGCCAGCGCGAATATTGGCTATAATTCACCCCTCCACTTT
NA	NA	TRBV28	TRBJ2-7	CASSPTGAPYEQYF	TGTGCCAGCAGCCCCACAGGTGCCCCCTACGAGCAGTACTTC
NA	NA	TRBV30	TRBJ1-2	CAWSVQANYGYTF	TGTGCCTGGAGTGTACAAGCGAACTATGGCTACACCTTC
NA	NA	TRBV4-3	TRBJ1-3	CASSQVSWEINTIYF	TGCGCCAGCAGCCAAGTATCCTGGGAGATAAACACCATATATTTT
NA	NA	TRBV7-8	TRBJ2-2	CASSLQVNTGELFF	TGTGCCAGCAGCTTACAGGTGAACACCGGGGAGCTGTTTTTT
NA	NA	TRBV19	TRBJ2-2	CASSRRGSGANTGELFF	TGTGCCAGTAGTAGGAGGGGAAGCGGAGCGAACACCGGGGAGCTGTTTTTT
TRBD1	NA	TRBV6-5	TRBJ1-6	CASSWKGGYSPLHF	TGTGCCAGCAGTTGGAAAGGGGGCTATTCACCCCTCCACTTT
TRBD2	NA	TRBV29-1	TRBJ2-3	CSVVAGGSTDTQYF	TGCAGCGTTGTAGCGGGAGGAAGCACAGATACGCAGTATTTT
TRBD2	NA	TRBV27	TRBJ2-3	CASSTSGRGTDTQYF	TGTGCCAGCAGTACTAGCGGGAGAGGGACAGATACGCAGTATTTT
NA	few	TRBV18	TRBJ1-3	CASSPRGNTIYF	TGTGCCAGCTCACCCCGGGGAAACACCATATATTTT
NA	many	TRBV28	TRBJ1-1	CASSFGGNGMNTEAFF	TGTGCCAGCAGTTTTGGGGGGAATGGGATGAACACTGAAGCTTTCTTT
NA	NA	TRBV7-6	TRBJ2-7	CASSSPLVGPPYEQYF	TGTGCCAGCAGCTCCCCTCTGGTGGGGCCACCCTACGAGCAGTACTTC
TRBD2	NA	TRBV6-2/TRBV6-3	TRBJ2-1	CASSSPNGRAGNEQFF	TGTGCCAGCAGTTCCCCCAACGGGAGGGCCGGAAATGAGCAGTTCTTC
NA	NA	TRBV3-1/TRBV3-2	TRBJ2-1	CASSHRRGFNEQFF	TGTGCCAGCAGCCACCGCCGAGGTTTCAATGAGCAGTTCTTC
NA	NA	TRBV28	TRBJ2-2	CASSAFGTGKNSGRTGELFF	TGTGCCAGCAGCGCTTTTGGGACAGGGAAGAATAGCGGGAGAACCGGGGAGCTGTTTTTT
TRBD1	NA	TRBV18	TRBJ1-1	CASSQRQGDTEAFF	TGTGCCAGCTCACAGAGACAGGGAGACACTGAAGCTTTCTTT
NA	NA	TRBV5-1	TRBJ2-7	CASSLGQTFHEQYF	TGCGCCAGCAGCTTGGGACAGACGTTCCACGAGCAGTACTTC
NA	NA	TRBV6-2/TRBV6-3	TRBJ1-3	CASSVPGMATGNTIYF	TGTGCCAGCAGTGTGCCCGGGATGGCGACCGGAAACACCATATATTTT
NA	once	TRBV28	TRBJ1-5	CASRLGRVDQPQHF	TGTGCCAGCAGATTGGGGAGGGTCGACCAGCCCCAGCATTTT
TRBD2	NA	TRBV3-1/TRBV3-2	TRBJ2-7	CASSVAGAGGYEQYF	TGTGCCAGCAGCGTCGCTGGAGCGGGGGGCTACGAGCAGTACTTC
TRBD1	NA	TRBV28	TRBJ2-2	CASSSGQGAPTGELFF	TGTGCCAGCAGTTCGGGACAGGGGGCGCCTACCGGGGAGCTGTTTTTT
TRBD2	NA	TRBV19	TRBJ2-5	CASSNPGEGQETQYF	TGTGCCAGTAGTAATCCCGGGGAGGGCCAAGAGACCCAGTACTTC
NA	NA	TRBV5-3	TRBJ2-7	CARSLWSTTGMGFSVEQYF	TGTGCCAGAAGCTTGTGGAGCACCACAGGGATGGGGTTTTCGGTCGAGCAGTACTTC
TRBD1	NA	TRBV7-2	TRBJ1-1	CASSLDRASLMNTEAFF	TGTGCCAGCAGCCTCGACAGGGCCTCCCTTATGAACACTGAAGCTTTCTTT
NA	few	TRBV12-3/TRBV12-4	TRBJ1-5	CASSLRNQPQHF	TGTGCCAGCAGTTTACGGAATCAGCCCCAGCATTTT
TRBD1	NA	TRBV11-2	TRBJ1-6	CASSRGTGRYNSPLHF	TGTGCCAGCAGCCGAGGGACAGGGAGATATAATTCACCCCTCCACTTT
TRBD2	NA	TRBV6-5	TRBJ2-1	CASSRQGTSGGQQFF	TGTGCCAGCAGTCGACAGGGGACTAGCGGGGGGCAGCAGTTCTTC
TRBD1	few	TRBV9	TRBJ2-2	CASSAKPDRGRSGELFF	TGTGCCAGCAGCGCCAAGCCTGACAGGGGAAGGTCCGGGGAGCTGTTTTTT
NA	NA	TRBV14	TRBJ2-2	CASSQGSGYTGELFF	TGTGCCAGCAGCCAAGGGTCGGGGTACACCGGGGAGCTGTTTTTT
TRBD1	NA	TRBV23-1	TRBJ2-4	CASSQSPSDQGALRNIQYF	TGCGCCAGCAGTCAATCCCCCAGTGACCAGGGGGCGCTTAGAAACATTCAGTACTTC
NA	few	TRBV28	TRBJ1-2	CASSSGDSGYGYTF	TGTGCCAGCAGCTCGGGGGACTCAGGCTATGGCTACACCTTC
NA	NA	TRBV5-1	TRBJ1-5	CASSLGETRNQPQHF	TGCGCCAGCAGCTTGGGGGAGACTAGGAATCAGCCCCAGCATTTT
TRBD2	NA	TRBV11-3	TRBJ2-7	CASSLVAGAYEQYF	TGTGCCAGCAGCTTAGTTGCGGGGGCCTACGAGCAGTACTTC
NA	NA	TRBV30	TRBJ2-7	CAWGDIHRTYEQYF	TGTGCCTGGGGTGACATACATAGGACCTACGAGCAGTACTTC
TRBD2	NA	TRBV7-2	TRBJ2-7	CASSSNTGLGSSEQYF	TGTGCCAGCAGCTCGAACACGGGACTAGGGAGCTCCGAGCAGTACTTC
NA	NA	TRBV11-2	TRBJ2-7	CASSLTDEQYF	TGTGCCAGCAGCTTAACAGACGAGCAGTACTTC
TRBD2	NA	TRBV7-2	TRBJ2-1	CASSSGTSEYNEQFF	TGTGCCAGCAGCTCCGGGACTAGCGAATACAATGAGCAGTTCTTC
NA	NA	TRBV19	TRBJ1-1	CASSPTQNTEAFF	TGTGCCAGTAGTCCAACTCAAAACACTGAAGCTTTCTTT